This T cell receptor (beta chain) was recovered during a study of Graves' ophthalmopathy and Graves' hyperthyroidism. Study information: Stable hyperthyroidism referred to disease that showed no ophthalmopathy within 18 months of follow-up.

RNA transcripts yielded amplified TCR beta CDR3 regions. HTBI-primed RT-PCR formed the first round, and a multiplex PCR formed the second. TCRdb re-called the multiplex PCR reads with MiXCR, one entry per CDR3 protein. The sample holds a few hundred thousand distinct CDR3 sequences, approximately 37% seen once. V lost 4 bases, J lost 6 bases, and 16 bases lay in between. Per germline, CDR1 ENHRY and CDR2 SYGVKD. The CDR3 runs to 15 residues. The diagnosis combined clinical symptoms, thyroxine, TRAb, thyroid ultrasound and orbital computed tomography scans. As concerns this clonotype: Its specificity is unknown.

Findings and caveats of the study: The majority of expanded thyroid clonotypes above 0.001 frequency also occurred in blood.

The V gene is TRBV10-3, the J gene TRBJ2-1, with D possibly being TRBD1 (6 bases). The specimen was peripheral blood or thyroid tissue (not recorded which). The receptor comes from an adult man with Graves' hyperthyroidism. The CDR3 here is CAISVPQGMSNEQFF. CDR3 bases: TGTGCCATCAGTGTACCGCAGGGGATGAGCAATGAGCAGTTCTTC.